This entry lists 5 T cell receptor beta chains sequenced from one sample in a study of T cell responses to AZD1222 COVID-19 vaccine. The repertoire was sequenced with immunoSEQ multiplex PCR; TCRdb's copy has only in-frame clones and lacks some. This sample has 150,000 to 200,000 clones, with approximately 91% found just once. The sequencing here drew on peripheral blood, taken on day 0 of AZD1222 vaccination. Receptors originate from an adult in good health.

In DNA, the CDR3 is TGTGCCAGTAGACAACAGGGGGCTTCTTCACCCCTCCACTTT. As protein: CASRQQGASSPLHF. V and J are TRBV19 and TRBJ1-6, with 9 bases fitting TRBD1. J was trimmed by 9 bases and V by 6 bases; bases with no gene match: 6. CDR3 length: 14 residues. The germline gives CDR1 LNHDA, CDR2 SQIVND (reference sequence).

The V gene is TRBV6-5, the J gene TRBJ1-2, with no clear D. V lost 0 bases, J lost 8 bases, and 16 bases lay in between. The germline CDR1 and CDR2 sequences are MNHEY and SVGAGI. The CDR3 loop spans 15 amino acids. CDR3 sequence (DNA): TGTGCCAGCAGTTACTCCCCGGAAGGGTTAGAGGGCTACACCTTC. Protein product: CASSYSPEGLEGYTF.

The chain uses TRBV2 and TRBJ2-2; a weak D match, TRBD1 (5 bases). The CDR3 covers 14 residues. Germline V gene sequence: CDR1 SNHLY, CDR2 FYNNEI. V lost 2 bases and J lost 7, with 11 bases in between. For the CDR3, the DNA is TGTGCCAGCAGTGAAACCAGGGATAACGGGGAGCTGTTTTTT. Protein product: CASSETRDNGELFF. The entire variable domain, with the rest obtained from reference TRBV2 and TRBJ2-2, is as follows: EPEVTQTPSHQVTQMGQEVILRCVPISNHLYFYWYRQILGQKVEFLVSFYNNEISEKSEIFDDQFSVERPDGSNFTLKIRSTKLEDSAMYFCASSETRDNGELFFGEGSRLTVL.

This CDR3 reads CASSEYHQYGYTF. Here the CDR3 DNA reads TGTGCCAGCAGTGAATATCACCAGTATGGCTACACCTTC. V and J are TRBV25-1 and TRBJ1-2; the D is unclear. The CDR3 is 13 amino acids. The V end was cut by 0 bases, the J end by 5 bases, with 7 bases between. Looked up from germline, CDR1 is MGHDK and CDR2 is SYGVNS.

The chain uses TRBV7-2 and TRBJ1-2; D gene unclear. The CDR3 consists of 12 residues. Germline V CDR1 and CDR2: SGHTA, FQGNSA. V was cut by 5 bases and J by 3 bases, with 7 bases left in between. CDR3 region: CASSPLHYGYTF. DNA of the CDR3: TGTGCCAGCAGCCCCTTACACTATGGCTACACCTTC.